The text below deals with one T cell receptor beta chain. A junction end diverges from the germline sequence, so it may reflect a read error. This table comes from immunoSEQ multiplex PCR, and its TCRdb copy is limited to in-frame clones, with some not included. The table shows 500,000 or so clones, with roughly nine tenths occurring only once. The CDR3 is made up of 13 amino acids. Germline V gives CDR1 SGHVS, CDR2 FQNEAQ. This record belongs to a study of blood T cell repertoires in COVID-19. The receptor was derived from a woman aged 18-29 years who had recovered from COVID-19. The chain couples TRBV7-8 to TRBJ2-7; 9 bases fit TRBD1. Material for sequencing was PBMCs or T cells enriched from blood (not recorded which). The CDR3 reads CASSLDWGQGVGF. CDR3 DNA sequence: TGTGCCAGCAGCTTAGACTGGGGACAGGGTGTGGGCTTC.